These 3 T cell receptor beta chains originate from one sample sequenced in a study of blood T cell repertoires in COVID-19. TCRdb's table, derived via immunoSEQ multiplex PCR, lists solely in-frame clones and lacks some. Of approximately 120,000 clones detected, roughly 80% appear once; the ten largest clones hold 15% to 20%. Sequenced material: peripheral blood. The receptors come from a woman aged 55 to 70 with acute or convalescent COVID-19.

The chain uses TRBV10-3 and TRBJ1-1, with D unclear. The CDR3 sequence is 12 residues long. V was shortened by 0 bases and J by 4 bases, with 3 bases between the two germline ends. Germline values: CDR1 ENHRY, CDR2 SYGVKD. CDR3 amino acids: CAISESSTEAFF. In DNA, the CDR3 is TGTGCCATCAGTGAGTCCAGCACTGAAGCTTTCTTT.

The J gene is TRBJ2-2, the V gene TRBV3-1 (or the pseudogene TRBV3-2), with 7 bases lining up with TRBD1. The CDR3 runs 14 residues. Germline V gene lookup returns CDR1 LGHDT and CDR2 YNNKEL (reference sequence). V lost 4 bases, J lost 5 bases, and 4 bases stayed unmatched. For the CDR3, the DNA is TGTGCCAGCAGCCCGATACAGGGGACCGGGGAGCTGTTTTTT. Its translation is CASSPIQGTGELFF.

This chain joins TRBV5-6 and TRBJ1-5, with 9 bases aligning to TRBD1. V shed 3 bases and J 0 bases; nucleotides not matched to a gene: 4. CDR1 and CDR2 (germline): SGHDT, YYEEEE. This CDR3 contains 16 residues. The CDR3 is CASSWGQGYSNQPQHF. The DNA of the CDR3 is TGTGCCAGCAGCTGGGGACAGGGATATAGCAATCAGCCCCAGCATTTT.